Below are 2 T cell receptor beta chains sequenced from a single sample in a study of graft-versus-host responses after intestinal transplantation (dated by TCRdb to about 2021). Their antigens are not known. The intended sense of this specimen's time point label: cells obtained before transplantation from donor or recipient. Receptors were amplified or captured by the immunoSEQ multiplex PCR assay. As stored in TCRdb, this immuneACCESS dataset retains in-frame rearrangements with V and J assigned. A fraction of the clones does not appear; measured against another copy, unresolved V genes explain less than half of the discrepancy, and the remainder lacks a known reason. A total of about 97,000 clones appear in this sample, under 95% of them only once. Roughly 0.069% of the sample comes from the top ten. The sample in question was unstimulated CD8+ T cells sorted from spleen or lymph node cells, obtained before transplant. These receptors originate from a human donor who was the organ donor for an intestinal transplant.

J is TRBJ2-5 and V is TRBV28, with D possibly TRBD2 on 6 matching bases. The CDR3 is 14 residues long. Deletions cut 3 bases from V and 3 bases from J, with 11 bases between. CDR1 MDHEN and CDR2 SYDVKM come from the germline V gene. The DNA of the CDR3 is TGTGCCAGCAGTTTGGAGGGGTACGAAGAGACCCAGTACTTC. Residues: CASSLEGYEETQYF.

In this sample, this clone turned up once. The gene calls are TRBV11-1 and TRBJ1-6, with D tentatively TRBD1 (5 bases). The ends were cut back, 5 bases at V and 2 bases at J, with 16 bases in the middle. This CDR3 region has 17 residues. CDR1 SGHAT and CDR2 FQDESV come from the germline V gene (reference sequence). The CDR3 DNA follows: TGTGCCAGCAGCCATGATGGACATTCGGCCTATAATTCACCCCTCCACTTT. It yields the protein CASSHDGHSAYNSPLHF. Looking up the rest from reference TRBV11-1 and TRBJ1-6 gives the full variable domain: EAEVAQSPRYKITEKSQAVAFWCDPISGHATLYWYRQILGQGPELLVQFQDESVVDDSQLPKDRFSAERLKGVDSTLKIQPAELGDSAMYLCASSHDGHSAYNSPLHFGNGTRLTVT.